This T cell receptor beta chain was identified during a study of control samples from healthy donors and cancer patients. Assay used: immunoSEQ multiplex PCR; TCRdb lists only in-frame clones, some missing. This sample has 150,000 to 200,000 clones; about 90% occur once, and the top ten carry under 2%. The CDR3 loop spans 14 amino acids. The V and J ends lost 3 bases and 6 bases, in that order; junction bases with no gene match: 2. Per germline, CDR1 MNHEY and CDR2 SMNVEV (reference sequence). The origin of this receptor is a man between 18 and 29 years old in good health. The chain employs TRBV27 and TRBJ2-3; TRBD2 agrees at 11 bases. Sequencing used blood. CDR3 residues: CASSFGLAGDTQYF. In DNA form, the CDR3 reads TGTGCCAGCAGTTTCGGACTAGCGGGCGATACGCAGTATTTT.